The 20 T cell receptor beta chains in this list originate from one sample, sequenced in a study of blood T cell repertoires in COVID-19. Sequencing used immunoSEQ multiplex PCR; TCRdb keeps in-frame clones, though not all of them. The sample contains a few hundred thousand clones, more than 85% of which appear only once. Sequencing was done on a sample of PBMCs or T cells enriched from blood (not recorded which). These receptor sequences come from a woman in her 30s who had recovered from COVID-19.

CDR3 sequence: CATSGMSQETQYF. In DNA form, the CDR3 reads TGTGCCACCAGTGGTATGAGCCAAGAGACCCAGTACTTC. This sequence joins TRBV24-1 and TRBJ2-5; D remains unclear. V was trimmed by 5 bases and J by 1 base, leaving 7 bases between them. The CDR3 runs to 13 residues. CDR1 and CDR2 from the germline V gene are KGHDR and SFDVKD.

The CDR3 is CASASAGAPYEQYF. The CDR3, as DNA: TGTGCCAGCGCTAGTGCGGGAGCCCCCTACGAGCAGTACTTC. V is TRBV11-3 and J is TRBJ2-7; 7 bases match TRBD2. From germline, CDR1 is SGHNT and CDR2 YENEEA. The CDR3 spans 14 residues. Trimming cost V 8 bases and J 2 bases; bases outside gene matches: 9.

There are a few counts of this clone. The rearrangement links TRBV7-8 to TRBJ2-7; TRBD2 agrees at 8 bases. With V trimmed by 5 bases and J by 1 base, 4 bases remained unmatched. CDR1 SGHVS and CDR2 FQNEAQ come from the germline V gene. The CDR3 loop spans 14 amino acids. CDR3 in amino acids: CASSLTSASYEQYF. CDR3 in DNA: TGTGCCAGCAGCCTGACTAGCGCATCCTACGAGCAGTACTTC.

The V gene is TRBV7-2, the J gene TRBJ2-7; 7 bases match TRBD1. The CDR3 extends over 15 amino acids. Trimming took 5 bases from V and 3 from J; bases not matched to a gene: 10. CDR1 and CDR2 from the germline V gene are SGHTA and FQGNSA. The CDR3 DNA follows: TGTGCCAGCAGCACCCAGACAGGGTTTTACTACGAGCAGTACTTC. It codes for CASSTQTGFYYEQYF.

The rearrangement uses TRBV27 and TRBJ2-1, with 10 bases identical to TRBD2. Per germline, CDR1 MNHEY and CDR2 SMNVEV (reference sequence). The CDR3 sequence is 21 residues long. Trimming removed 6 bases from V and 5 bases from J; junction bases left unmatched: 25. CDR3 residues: CASRPRDWEEDVAGGNNEQFF. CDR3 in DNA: TGTGCCAGCAGACCCCGGGACTGGGAGGAAGATGTAGCGGGGGGTAACAATGAGCAGTTCTTC.

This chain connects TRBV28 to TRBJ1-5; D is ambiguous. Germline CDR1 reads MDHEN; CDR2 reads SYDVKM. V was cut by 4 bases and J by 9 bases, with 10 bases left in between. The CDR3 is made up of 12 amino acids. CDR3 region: CASSSQARPQHF. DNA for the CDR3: TGTGCCAGCAGTTCCCAGGCTCGGCCCCAGCATTTT.

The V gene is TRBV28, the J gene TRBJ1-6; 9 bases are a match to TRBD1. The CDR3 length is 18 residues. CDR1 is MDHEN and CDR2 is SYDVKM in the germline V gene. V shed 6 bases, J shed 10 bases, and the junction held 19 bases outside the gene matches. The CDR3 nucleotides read TGTGCCAGCAGCTTAGGCGATAGGGACAGGGCCTTCAGGTCACCCCTCCACTTT. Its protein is CASSLGDRDRAFRSPLHF. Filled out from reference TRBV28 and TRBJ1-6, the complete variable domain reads DVKVTQSSRYLVKRTGEKVFLECVQDMDHENMFWYRQDPGLGLRLIYFSYDVKMKEKGDIPEGYSVSREKKERFSLILESASTNQTSMYLCASSLGDRDRAFRSPLHFGNGTRLTVT.

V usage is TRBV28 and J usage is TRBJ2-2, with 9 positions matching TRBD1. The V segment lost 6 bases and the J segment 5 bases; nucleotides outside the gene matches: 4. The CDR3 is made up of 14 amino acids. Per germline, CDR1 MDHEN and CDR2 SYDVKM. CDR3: CASRRQGGTGELFF. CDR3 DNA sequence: TGTGCCAGCAGGCGACAGGGGGGGACCGGGGAGCTGTTTTTT.

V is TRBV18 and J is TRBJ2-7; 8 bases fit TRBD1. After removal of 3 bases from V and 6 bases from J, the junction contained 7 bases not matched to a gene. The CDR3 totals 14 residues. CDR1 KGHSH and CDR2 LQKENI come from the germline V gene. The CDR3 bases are TGTGCCAGCTCACCGCAGGGGGCGTCGGGCGAGCAGTACTTC. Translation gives CASSPQGASGEQYF.

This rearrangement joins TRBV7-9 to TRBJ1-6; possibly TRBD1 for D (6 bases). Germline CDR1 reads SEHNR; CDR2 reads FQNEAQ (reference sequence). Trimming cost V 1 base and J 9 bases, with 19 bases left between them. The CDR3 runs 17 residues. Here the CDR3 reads CASSLVGGQGTTSPLHF. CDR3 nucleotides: TGTGCCAGCAGCTTAGTTGGCGGGCAGGGGACGACTTCACCCCTCCACTTT.

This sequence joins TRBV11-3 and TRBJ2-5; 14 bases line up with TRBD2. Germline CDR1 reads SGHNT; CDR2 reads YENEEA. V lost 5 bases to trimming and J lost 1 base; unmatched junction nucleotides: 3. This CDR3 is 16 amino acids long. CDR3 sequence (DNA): TGTGCCAGCAGCCGAGGGACTAGCGGGAGCCAAGAGACCCAGTACTTC. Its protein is CASSRGTSGSQETQYF.

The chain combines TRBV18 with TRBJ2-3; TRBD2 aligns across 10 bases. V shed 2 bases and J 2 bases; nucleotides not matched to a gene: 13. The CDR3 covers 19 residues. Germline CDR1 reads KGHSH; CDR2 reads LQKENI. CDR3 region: CASSPVTLAGVIITDTQYF. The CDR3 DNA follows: TGTGCCAGCTCACCAGTTACTCTAGCGGGAGTTATAATCACAGATACGCAGTATTTT.

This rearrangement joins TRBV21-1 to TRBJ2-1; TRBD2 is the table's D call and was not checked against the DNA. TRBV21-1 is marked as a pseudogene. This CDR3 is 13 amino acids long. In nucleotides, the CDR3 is TGTGCCAGCAGCACAAGAGCATACAATGAGCAGTTCTTC. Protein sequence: CASSTRAYNEQFF.

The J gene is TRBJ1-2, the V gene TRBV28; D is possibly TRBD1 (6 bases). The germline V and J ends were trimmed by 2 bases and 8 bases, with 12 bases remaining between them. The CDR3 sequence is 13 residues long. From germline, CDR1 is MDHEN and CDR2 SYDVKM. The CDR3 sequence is CASSLINREGYTF. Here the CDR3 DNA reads TGTGCCAGCAGTTTAATAAACAGGGAAGGCTACACCTTC.

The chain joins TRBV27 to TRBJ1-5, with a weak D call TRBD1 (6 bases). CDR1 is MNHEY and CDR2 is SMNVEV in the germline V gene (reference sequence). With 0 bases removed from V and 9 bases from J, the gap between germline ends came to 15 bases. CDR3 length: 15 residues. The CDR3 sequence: CASSLSWGPSRPQHF. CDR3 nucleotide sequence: TGTGCCAGCAGTTTATCCTGGGGGCCTAGCAGGCCCCAGCATTTT.

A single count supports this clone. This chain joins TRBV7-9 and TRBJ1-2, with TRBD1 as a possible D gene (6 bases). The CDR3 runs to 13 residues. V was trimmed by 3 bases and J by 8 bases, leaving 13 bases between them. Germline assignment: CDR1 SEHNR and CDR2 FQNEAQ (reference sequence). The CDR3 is CASSFGGGTGYTF. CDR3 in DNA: TGTGCCAGCAGCTTCGGGGGGGGCACGGGCTACACCTTC.

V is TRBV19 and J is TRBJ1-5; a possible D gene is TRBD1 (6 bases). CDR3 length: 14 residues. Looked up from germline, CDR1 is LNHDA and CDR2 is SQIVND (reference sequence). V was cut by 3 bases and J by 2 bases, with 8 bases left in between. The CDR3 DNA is TGTGCCAGTAGTATGTCAGGGGGCAATCAGCCCCAGCATTTT. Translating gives CASSMSGGNQPQHF. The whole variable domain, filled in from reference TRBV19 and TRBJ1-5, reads DGGITQSPKYLFRKEGQNVTLSCEQNLNHDAMYWYRQDPGQGLRLIYYSQIVNDFQKGDIAEGYSVSREKKESFPLTVTSAQKNPTAFYLCASSMSGGNQPQHFGDGTRLSIL.

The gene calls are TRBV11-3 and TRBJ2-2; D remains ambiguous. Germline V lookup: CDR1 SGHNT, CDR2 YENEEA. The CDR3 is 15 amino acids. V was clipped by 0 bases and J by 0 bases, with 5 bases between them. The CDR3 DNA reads TGTGCCAGCAGCTTAGATCCGGCGAACACCGGGGAGCTGTTTTTT. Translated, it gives CASSLDPANTGELFF.

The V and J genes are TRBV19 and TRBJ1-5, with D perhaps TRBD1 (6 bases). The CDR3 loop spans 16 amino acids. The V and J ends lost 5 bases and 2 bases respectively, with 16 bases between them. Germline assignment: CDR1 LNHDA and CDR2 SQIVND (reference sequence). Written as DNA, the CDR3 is TGTGCCAGTAGTTCTTGGGGGGGCTCGGGCAATCAGCCCCAGCATTTT. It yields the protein CASSSWGGSGNQPQHF.

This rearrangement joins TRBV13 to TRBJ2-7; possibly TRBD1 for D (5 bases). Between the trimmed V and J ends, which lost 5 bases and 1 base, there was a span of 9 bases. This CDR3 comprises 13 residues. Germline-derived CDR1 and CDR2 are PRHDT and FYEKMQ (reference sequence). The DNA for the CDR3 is TGTGCCAGCAGCCCCGACAGTTCCTACGAGCAGTACTTC. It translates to CASSPDSSYEQYF.